The rows below give T cell receptor beta chains drawn from one sample of a study of breast tumors, draining lymph nodes, adjacent tissues. Via MiXCR, TCRdb re-called the multiplex PCR reads, giving one row per CDR3 protein. The data show some 170,000 distinct CDR3 sequences, with around a third seen just once and around 4% held by the top ten. Sequencing used axillary lymph node tissue. The receptors originated from a female donor with breast cancer. Some clones in this sample may be carry-over from other donors' samples. Both conserved end residues are part of each CDR3. The order of the fields is clone size, J gene, V gene, D gene, CDR3 DNA, CDR3 protein. A D gene is named only where the DNA matches it firmly. A clone size is listed for some rows: how often the clone was seen (once, few, many), or a class if it is expanded.

>many|TRBJ2-5|TRBV7-3|TRBD1
TGTGCCAGCAGCGACCGGACAGGTCAAGAGACCCAGTACTTC
CASSDRTGQETQYF
>many|TRBJ1-4|TRBV5-1|-
TGCGCCAGCAGCTTGTGGCAGAGTAATGAAAAACTGTTTTTT
CASSLWQSNEKLFF
>many|TRBJ1-1|TRBV7-3|-
TGTGCCAGCAGCTTACAGGGGCGGACTGAAGCTTTCTTT
CASSLQGRTEAFF
>-|TRBJ2-2|TRBV2|-
-
CASSEARTGLAEKRPSTSGGELFF
>many|TRBJ2-1|TRBV9|-
TGTGCCAGCAGCCTCGCCGACTCGGACAATGAGCAGTTCTTC
CASSLADSDNEQFF
>many|TRBJ2-3|TRBV9|TRBD2
TGTGCCAGCAGCCTTAGCGGGGAGAGCACAGATACGCAGTATTTT
CASSLSGESTDTQYF
>many|TRBJ1-4|TRBV3-1|TRBD1
TGTGCCAGCAGCCAAGGACAGGGGGCGATTGATGAAAAACTGTTTTTT
CASSQGQGAIDEKLFF
>once|TRBJ2-7|TRBV28|TRBD1
TGTGCCAGCAGTACACAGGGGACCTCCTACGAGCAGTACTTC
CASSTQGTSYEQYF
>many|TRBJ1-2|TRBV5-6|-
TGTGCCAGCAGCTTGTTGTCGGCCAAGGGATTCGGCTACACCTTC
CASSLLSAKGFGYTF
>-|TRBJ2-7|TRBV28|TRBD1
TGTACCAGCAGTTCCGACAGGGTTCAAGGCGAGCAGTACTTC
CTSSSDRVQGEQYF
>many|TRBJ2-7|TRBV5-6|-
TGTGCCAGCAGCGGACCGACAGGCCCCGAGCAGTACTTC
CASSGPTGPEQYF